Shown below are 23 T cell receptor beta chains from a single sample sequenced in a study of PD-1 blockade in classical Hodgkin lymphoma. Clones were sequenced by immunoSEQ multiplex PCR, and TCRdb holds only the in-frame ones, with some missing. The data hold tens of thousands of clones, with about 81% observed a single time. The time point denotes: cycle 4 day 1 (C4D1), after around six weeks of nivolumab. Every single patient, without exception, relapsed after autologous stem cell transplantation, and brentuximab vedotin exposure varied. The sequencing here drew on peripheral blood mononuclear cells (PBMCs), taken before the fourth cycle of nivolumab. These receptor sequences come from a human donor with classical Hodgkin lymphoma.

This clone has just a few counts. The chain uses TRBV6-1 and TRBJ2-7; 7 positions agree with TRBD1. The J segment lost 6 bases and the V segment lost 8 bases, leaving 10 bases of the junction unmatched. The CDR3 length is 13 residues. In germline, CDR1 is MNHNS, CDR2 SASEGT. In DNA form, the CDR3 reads TGTGCCAGCGAGGGACAGAATACCGCCGAGCAGTACTTC. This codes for CASEGQNTAEQYF.

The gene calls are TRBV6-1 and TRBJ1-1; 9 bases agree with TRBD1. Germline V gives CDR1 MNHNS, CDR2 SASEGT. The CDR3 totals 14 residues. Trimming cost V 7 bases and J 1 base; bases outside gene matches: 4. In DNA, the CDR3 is TGTGCCAGCATTGGGACAGGGTGGAACACTGAAGCTTTCTTT. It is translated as CASIGTGWNTEAFF.

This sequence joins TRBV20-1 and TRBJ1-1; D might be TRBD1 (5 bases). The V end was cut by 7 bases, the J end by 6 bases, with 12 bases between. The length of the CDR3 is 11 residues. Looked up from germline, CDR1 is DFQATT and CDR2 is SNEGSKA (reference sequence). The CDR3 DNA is TGCAGTGAAACGAGGGGCTCTGAAGCTTTCTTT. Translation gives CSETRGSEAFF.

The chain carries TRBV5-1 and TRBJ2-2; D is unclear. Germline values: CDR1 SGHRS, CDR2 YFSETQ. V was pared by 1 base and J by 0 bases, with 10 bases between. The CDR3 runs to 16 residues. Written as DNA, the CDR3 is TGCGCCAGCAGCTTGTCGACGGACGCGAACACCGGGGAGCTGTTTTTT. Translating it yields CASSLSTDANTGELFF.

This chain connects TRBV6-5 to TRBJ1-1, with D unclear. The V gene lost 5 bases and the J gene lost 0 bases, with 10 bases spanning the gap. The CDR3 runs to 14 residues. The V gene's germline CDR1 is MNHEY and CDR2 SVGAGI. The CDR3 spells CASSDRAVNTEAFF. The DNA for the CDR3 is TGTGCCAGCAGTGACCGGGCAGTGAACACTGAAGCTTTCTTT.

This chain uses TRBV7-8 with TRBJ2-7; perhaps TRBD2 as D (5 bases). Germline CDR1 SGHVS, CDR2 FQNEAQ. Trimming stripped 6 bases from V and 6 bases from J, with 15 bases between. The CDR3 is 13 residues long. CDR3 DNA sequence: TGTGCCAGCAGTTATAGACAAACTAGCGAGCAGTACTTC. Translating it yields CASSYRQTSEQYF.

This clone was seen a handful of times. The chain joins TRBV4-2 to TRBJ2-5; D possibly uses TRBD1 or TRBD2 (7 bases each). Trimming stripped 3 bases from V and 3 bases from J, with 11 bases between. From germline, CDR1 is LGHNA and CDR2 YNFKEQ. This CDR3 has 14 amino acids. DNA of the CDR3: TGTGCCAGCAGCCAGACAGGGAGGGAAGAGACCCAGTACTTC. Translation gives CASSQTGREETQYF.

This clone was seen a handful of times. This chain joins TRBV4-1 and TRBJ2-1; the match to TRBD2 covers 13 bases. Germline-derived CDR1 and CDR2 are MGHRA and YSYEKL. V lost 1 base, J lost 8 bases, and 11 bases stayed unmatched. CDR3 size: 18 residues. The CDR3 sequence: CASSQVDMGLAGSHEQFF. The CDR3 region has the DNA TGCGCCAGCAGCCAAGTTGATATGGGACTAGCGGGGTCCCATGAGCAGTTCTTC.

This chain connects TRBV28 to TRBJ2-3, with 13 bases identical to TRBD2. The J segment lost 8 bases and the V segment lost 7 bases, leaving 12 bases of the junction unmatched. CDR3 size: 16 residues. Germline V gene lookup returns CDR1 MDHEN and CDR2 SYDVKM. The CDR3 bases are TGTGCCAGCATAGGGACTAGCGGGAACGAGGGGGGTACGCAGTATTTT. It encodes CASIGTSGNEGGTQYF.

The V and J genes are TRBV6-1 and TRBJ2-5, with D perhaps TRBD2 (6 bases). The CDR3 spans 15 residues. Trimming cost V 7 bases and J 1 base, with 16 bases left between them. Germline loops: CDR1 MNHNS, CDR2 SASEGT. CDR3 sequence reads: CASTAWAGSQETQYF. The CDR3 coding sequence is TGTGCCAGCACCGCATGGGCGGGGTCCCAAGAGACCCAGTACTTC.

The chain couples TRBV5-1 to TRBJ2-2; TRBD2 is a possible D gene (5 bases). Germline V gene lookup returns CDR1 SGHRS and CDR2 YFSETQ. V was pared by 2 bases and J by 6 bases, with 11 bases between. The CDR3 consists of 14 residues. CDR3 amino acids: CASSLRPEAGELFF. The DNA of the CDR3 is TGCGCCAGCAGCTTAAGACCGGAGGCCGGGGAGCTGTTTTTT.

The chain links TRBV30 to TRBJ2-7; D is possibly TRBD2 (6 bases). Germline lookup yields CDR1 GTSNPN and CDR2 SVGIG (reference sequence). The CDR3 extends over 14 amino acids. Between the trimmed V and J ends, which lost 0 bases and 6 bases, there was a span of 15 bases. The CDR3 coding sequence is TGTGCCTGGAGTGTAGGCGGGACCCTAGCCGAGCAGTACGTC. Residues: CAWSVGGTLAEQYV.

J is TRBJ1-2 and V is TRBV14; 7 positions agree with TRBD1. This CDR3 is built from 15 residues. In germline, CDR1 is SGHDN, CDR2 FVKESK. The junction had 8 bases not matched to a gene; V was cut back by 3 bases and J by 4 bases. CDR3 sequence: CASSQLLGTAYGYTF. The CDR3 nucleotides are TGTGCCAGCAGCCAGTTACTCGGGACAGCCTATGGCTACACCTTC.

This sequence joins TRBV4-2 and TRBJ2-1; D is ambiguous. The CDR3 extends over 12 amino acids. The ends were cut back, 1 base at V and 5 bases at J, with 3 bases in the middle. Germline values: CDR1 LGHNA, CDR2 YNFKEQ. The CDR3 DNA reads TGTGCCAGCAGCCAAGGGGACAATGAGCAGTTCTTC. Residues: CASSQGDNEQFF.

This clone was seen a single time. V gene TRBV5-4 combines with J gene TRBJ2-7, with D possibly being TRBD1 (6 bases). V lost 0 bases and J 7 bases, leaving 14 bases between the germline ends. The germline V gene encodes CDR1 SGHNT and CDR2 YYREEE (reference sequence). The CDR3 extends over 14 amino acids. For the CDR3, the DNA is TGTGCCAGCAGCTTGGGAGGGGGTCGAAGGGAGCAGTACTTC. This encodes CASSLGGGRREQYF.

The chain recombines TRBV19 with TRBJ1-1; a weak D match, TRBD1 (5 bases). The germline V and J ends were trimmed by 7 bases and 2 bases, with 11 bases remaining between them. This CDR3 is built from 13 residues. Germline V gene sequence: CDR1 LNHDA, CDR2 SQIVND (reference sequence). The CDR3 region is CASTGFRNTEAFF. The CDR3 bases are TGTGCCAGTACAGGGTTCAGAAACACTGAAGCTTTCTTT.

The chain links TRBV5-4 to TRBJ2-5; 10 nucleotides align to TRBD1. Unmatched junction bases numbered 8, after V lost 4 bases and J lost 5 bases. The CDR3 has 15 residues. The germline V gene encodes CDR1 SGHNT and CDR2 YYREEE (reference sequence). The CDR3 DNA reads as TGTGCCAGCAGCCGAGTGGGACAGGGGAGGGAGACCCAGTACTTC. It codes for CASSRVGQGRETQYF.

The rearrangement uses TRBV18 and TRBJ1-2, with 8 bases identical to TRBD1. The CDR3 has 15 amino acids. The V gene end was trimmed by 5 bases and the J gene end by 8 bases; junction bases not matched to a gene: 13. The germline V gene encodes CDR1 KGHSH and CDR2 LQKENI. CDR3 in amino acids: CASSNAGGVLQGYTF. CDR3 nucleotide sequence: TGTGCCAGCTCAAACGCAGGGGGCGTATTGCAGGGCTACACCTTC.

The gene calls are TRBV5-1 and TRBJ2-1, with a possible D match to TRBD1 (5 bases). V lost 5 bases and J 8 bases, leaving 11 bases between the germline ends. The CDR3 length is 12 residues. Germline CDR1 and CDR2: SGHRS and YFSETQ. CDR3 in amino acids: CASRGQADEQFF. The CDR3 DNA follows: TGCGCCAGCAGGGGGCAGGCCGATGAGCAGTTCTTC.

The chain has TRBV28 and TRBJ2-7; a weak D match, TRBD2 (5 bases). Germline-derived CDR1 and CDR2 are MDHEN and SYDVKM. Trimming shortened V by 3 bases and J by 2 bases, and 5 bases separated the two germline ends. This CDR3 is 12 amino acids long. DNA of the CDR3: TGTGCCAGCAGTTTGGAGGCCTACGAGCAGTACTTC. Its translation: CASSLEAYEQYF.

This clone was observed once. The CDR3 region is CASSWAGSNTEAFF. CDR3 bases: TGTGCCAGCAGCTGGGCAGGCTCGAACACTGAAGCTTTCTTT. This chain links TRBV11-2 with TRBJ1-1, with D unclear. V gave up 4 bases and J gave up 1 base, with 10 bases separating them. The CDR3 loop spans 14 amino acids. Germline V gene data show CDR1 as SGHAT and CDR2 as FQNNGV.

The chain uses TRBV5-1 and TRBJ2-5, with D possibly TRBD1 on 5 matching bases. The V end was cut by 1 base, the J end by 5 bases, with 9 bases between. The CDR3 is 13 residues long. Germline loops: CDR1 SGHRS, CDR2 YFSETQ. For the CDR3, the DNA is TGCGCCAGCAGCTTGAATAGGGGCGAGACCCAGTACTTC. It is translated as CASSLNRGETQYF.

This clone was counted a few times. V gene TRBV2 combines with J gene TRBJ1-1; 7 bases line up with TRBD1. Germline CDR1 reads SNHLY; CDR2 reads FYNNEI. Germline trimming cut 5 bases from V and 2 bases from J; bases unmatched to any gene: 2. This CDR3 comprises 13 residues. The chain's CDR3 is CASSWDSNTEAFF. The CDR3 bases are TGTGCCAGCAGTTGGGACAGCAACACTGAAGCTTTCTTT.